Listed below are T cell receptor beta chains from one sample, sequenced in a study of memory CD8 T cells in hepatitis C reinfection. Assay used: immunoSEQ multiplex PCR; TCRdb lists only in-frame clones, some missing. This sample has about 50,000 clones; roughly 89% occur once, and the top ten carry 0.95% to 1.1%. Sequences were obtained from naive CD8+ T cells sorted from blood. The receptors come from a man aged 18 to 30 with hepatitis C virus infection. CDR3s include the opening cysteine and the closing phenylalanine or tryptophan. D genes are given only for firm matches. A row's size may be missing; if present it is once, few, many or a size class.

J	D	size	length	V	CDR3	DNA
TRBJ2-1	.	.	15	TRBV7-9	CASSPPRAAYNEQFF	TGTGCCAGCAGCCCCCCGAGGGCGGCCTACAATGAGCAGTTCTTC
TRBJ2-3	.	.	12	TRBV19	CASSITGDTQYF	TGTGCCAGTAGTATAACGGGAGATACGCAGTATTTT
TRBJ2-1	.	.	13	TRBV5-6	CASSIRGWNEQFF	TGTGCCAGCAGCATCCGGGGATGGAATGAGCAGTTCTTC
TRBJ1-4	.	.	14	TRBV2	CASSEVAGNEKLFF	TGTGCCAGCAGTGAAGTGGCAGGAAATGAAAAACTGTTTTTT
TRBJ2-1	TRBD2	.	17	TRBV19	CASSIAPGGATYNEQFF	TGTGCCAGTAGTATTGCCCCGGGGGGGGCTACCTACAATGAGCAGTTCTTC
TRBJ1-2	.	.	16	TRBV4-3	CASSQRLQGTNYGYTF	TGCGCCAGCAGCCAACGTCTGCAGGGTACTAACTATGGCTACACCTTC
TRBJ2-1	TRBD1	.	16	TRBV7-9	CASSPGGQGSYNEQFF	TGTGCCAGCAGCCCAGGGGGACAGGGGTCCTACAATGAGCAGTTCTTC
TRBJ2-1	TRBD1	.	15	TRBV11-2	CASSSPGQRYNEQFF	TGTGCCAGCAGCTCCCCGGGACAGAGATACAATGAGCAGTTCTTC
TRBJ2-1	TRBD1	.	17	TRBV27	CASSTLRGYSSYNEQFF	TGTGCCAGCAGTACACTCAGGGGGTACAGCTCCTACAATGAGCAGTTCTTC
TRBJ2-7	TRBD1	.	13	TRBV6-5	CASSQDRGNEQYF	TGTGCCAGCAGCCAGGACAGGGGAAACGAGCAGTACTTC
TRBJ2-1	.	.	16	TRBV19	CASSIGARAFYNEQFF	TGTGCCAGTAGTATAGGGGCCAGGGCGTTCTACAATGAGCAGTTCTTC
TRBJ2-7	.	once	13	TRBV27	CASSLTTHYEQYF	TGTGCCAGCAGTTTAACCACACACTACGAGCAGTACTTC
TRBJ2-5	.	.	15	TRBV6-5	CASSYSWQGEETQYF	TGTGCCAGCAGTTACTCGTGGCAAGGAGAAGAGACCCAGTACTTC
TRBJ1-2	.	.	13	TRBV7-9	CASSQEDGGGYTF	TGTGCCAGCAGCCAAGAAGATGGTGGCGGCTACACCTTC
TRBJ1-6	TRBD1	once	14	TRBV5-4	CASSLGQGNSPLHF	TGTGCCAGCAGCTTGGGACAGGGAAATTCACCCCTCCACTTT
TRBJ2-1	.	few	13	TRBV27	CASSLWAYNEQFF	TGTGCCAGCAGTTTATGGGCTTACAATGAGCAGTTCTTC
TRBJ2-2	.	.	13	TRBV29-1	CSVDQGEAGELFF	TGCAGCGTTGACCAGGGGGAGGCCGGGGAGCTGTTTTTT
TRBJ2-5	TRBD1	few	15	TRBV15	CATSPVRGQGETQYF	TGTGCCACCAGCCCAGTACGGGGACAGGGGGAGACCCAGTACTTC
TRBJ2-7	.	.	13	TRBV27	CASSEQSSYEQYF	TGTGCCAGCAGTGAACAGTCCTCCTACGAGCAGTACTTC
TRBJ2-7	TRBD1	.	15	TRBV11-2	CASSSRQGSSYEQYF	TGTGCCAGCAGCTCCAGACAGGGAAGCTCCTACGAGCAGTACTTC
TRBJ2-7	.	.	13	TRBV27	CASSPAGAYEQYF	TGTGCCAGCAGTCCCGCCGGGGCCTACGAGCAGTACTTC
TRBJ1-2	TRBD1	.	13	TRBV28	CASSQDRGYGYTF	TGTGCCAGCAGTCAAGACAGGGGCTATGGCTACACCTTC
TRBJ2-1	TRBD1	.	14	TRBV19	CASTTGGTINEQFF	TGTGCCAGTACTACAGGGGGCACAATTAATGAGCAGTTCTTC
TRBJ2-7	.	.	14	TRBV2	CASSEYRVSYEQYF	TGTGCCAGCAGTGAATACAGGGTGAGCTACGAGCAGTACTTC
TRBJ1-2	.	.	14	TRBV11-2	CASSRGVYNYGYTF	TGTGCCAGCAGCCGGGGGGTCTATAACTATGGCTACACCTTC
TRBJ2-7	TRBD1	few	15	TRBV2	CASSAPGQGDYEQYF	TGTGCCAGCAGTGCCCCGGGACAGGGGGACTACGAGCAGTACTTC
TRBJ1-1	.	once	15	TRBV19	CASSIGGYMNTEAFF	TGTGCCAGTAGTATAGGGGGCTACATGAACACTGAAGCTTTCTTT
TRBJ2-5	.	.	15	TRBV9	CASSVGGVLTETQYF	TGTGCCAGCAGCGTCGGCGGGGTATTAACAGAGACCCAGTACTTC
TRBJ2-1	TRBD2	.	17	TRBV7-9	CASSFLTSGLSYNEQFF	TGTGCCAGCAGCTTCCTCACTAGCGGGTTATCCTACAATGAGCAGTTCTTC
TRBJ1-2	.	.	14	TRBV6-1	CASRPLGGEYGYTF	TGTGCCAGCAGACCGCTAGGGGGAGAATATGGCTACACCTTC
TRBJ2-7	.	.	12	TRBV7-9	CASLNSGVEQYF	TGTGCCAGCCTCAACTCAGGGGTTGAGCAGTACTTC
TRBJ1-1	.	once	13	TRBV6-5	CASSPDTGTEAFF	TGTGCCAGCAGCCCAGACACGGGGACTGAAGCTTTCTTT
TRBJ2-2	TRBD2	.	15	TRBV10-2	CASSEGGGAGGELFF	TGCGCCAGCAGTGAGGGCGGGGGGGCCGGCGGGGAGCTGTTTTTT
TRBJ2-7	.	.	12	TRBV7-9	CASSSVSYEQYF	TGTGCCAGCAGCTCAGTATCCTACGAGCAGTACTTC
TRBJ2-5	.	.	13	TRBV4-1	CASSRRRVETQYF	TGCGCCAGCAGCCGCAGGAGGGTGGAGACCCAGTACTTC
TRBJ1-2	.	.	16	TRBV4-1	CASSQVGDTFNYGYTF	TGCGCCAGCAGCCAAGTAGGGGACACATTCAACTATGGCTACACCTTC
TRBJ2-5	TRBD2	.	17	TRBV29-1	CSVERLAGGTLGETQYF	TGCAGCGTTGAGAGGCTAGCGGGAGGGACCCTTGGGGAGACCCAGTACTTC
TRBJ2-1	TRBD2	.	15	TRBV6-6	CASSLSRGAYNEQFF	TGTGCCAGCAGCCTCTCGCGGGGGGCCTACAATGAGCAGTTCTTC